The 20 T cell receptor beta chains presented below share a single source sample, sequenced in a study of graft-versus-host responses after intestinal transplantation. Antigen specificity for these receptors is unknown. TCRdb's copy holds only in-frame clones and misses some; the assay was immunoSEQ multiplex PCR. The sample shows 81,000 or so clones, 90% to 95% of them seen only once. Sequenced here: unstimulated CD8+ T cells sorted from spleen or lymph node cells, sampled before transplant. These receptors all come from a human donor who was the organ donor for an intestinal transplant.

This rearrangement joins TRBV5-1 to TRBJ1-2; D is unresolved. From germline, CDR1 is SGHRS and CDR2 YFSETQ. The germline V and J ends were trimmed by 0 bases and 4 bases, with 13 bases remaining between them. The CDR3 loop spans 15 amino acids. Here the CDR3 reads CASSLAVGGAYGYTF. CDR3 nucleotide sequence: TGCGCCAGCAGCTTGGCCGTGGGAGGCGCCTATGGCTACACCTTC. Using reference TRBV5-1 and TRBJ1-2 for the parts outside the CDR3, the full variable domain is KAGVTQTPRYLIKTRGQQVTLSCSPISGHRSVSWYQQTPGQGLQFLFEYFSETQRNKGNFPGRFSGRQFSNSRSEMNVSTLELGDSALYLCASSLAVGGAYGYTFGSGTRLTVV.

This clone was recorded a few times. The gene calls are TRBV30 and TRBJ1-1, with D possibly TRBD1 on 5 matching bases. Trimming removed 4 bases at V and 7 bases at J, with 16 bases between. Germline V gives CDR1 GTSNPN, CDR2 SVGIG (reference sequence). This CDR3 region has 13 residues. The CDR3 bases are TGTGCCTGGAATTTAGGGGAGGAGGATGAAGCTTTCTTT. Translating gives CAWNLGEEDEAFF.

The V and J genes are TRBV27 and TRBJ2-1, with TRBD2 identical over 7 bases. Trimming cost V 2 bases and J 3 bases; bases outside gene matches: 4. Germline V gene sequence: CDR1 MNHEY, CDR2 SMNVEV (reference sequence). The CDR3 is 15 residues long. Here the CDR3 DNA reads TGTGCCAGCAGTTTAGTGCTAGCGGACTACAATGAGCAGTTCTTC. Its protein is CASSLVLADYNEQFF.

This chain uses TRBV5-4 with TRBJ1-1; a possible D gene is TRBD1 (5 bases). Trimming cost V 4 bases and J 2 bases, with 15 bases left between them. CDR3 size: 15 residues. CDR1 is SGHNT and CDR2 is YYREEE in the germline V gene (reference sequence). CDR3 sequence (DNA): TGTGCCAGCAGCCCAGGGACTGACAGAAACACTGAAGCTTTCTTT. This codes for CASSPGTDRNTEAFF.

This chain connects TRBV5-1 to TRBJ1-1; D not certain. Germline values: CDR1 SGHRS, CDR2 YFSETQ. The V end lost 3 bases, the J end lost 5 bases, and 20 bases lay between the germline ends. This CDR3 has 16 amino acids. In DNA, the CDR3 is TGCGCCAGCAGCTCACTACCATCAATGGAGTTAACTGAAGCTTTCTTT. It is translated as CASSSLPSMELTEAFF.

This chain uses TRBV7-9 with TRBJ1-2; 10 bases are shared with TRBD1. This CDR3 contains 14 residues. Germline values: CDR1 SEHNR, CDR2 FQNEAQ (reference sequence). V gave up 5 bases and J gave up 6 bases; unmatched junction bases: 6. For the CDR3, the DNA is TGTGCCAGCAGCACCACCGGGACAGGGGATGGCTACACCTTC. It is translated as CASSTTGTGDGYTF.

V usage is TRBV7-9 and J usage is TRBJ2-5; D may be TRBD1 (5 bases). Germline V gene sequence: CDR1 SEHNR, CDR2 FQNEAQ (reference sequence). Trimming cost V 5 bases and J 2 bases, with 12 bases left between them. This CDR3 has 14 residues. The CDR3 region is CASSLSGAQETQYF. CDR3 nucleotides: TGTGCCAGCAGCCTAAGTGGGGCTCAAGAGACCCAGTACTTC.

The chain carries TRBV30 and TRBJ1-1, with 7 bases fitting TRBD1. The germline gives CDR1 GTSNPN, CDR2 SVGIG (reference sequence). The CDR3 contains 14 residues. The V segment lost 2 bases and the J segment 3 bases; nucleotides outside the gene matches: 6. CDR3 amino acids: CAWSKRGGDTEAFF. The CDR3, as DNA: TGTGCCTGGAGTAAAAGAGGGGGCGACACTGAAGCTTTCTTT.

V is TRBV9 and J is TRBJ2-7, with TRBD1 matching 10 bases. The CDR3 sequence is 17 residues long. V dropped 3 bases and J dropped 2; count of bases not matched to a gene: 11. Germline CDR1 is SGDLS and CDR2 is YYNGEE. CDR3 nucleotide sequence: TGTGCCAGCAGCGAGGATACTCTAGGGACAGGGGCCTACGAGCAGTACTTC. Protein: CASSEDTLGTGAYEQYF. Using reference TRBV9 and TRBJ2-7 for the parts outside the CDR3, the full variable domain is DSGVTQTPKHLITATGQRVTLRCSPRSGDLSVYWYQQSLDQGLQFLIQYYNGEERAKGNILERFSAQQFPDLHSELNLSSLELGDSALYFCASSEDTLGTGAYEQYFGPGTRLTVT.

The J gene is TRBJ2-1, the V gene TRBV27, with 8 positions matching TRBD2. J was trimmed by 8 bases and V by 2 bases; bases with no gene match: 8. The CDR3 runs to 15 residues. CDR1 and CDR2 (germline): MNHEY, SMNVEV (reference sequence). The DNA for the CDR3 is TGTGCCAGCAGTTTAGCGGGGGGCTCCTGGGATGAGCAGTTCTTC. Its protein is CASSLAGGSWDEQFF.

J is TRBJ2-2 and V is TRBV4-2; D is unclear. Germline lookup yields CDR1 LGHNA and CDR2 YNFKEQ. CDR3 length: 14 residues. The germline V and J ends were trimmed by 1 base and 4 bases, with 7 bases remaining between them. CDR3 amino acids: CASSQGAFTGELFF. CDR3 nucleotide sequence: TGTGCCAGCAGCCAAGGGGCTTTCACCGGGGAGCTGTTTTTT.

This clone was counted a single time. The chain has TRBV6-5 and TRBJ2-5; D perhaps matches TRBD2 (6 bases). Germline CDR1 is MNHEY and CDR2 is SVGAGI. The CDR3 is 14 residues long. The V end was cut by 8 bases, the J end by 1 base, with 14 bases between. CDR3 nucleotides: TGTGCCAGCCGGGAGTGGGTCCGCCAAGAGACCCAGTACTTC. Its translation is CASREWVRQETQYF.

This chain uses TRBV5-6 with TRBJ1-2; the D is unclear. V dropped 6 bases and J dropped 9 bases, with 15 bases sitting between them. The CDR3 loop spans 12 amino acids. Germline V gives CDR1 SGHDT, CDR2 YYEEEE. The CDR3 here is CASTDLAESYTF. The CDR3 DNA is TGTGCCAGCACCGACCTGGCGGAAAGCTACACCTTC.

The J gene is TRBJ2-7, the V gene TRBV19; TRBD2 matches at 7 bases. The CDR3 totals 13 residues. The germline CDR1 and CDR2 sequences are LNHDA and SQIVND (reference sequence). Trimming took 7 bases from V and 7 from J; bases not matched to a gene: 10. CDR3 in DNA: TGTGCCAGTAACGACTGGAACGGGGGGGAGCAGTACTTC. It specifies CASNDWNGGEQYF.

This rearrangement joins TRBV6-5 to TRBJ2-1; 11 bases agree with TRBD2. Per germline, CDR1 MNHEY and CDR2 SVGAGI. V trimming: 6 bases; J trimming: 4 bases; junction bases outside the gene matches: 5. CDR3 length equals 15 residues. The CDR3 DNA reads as TGTGCCAGCAGGCCGCTAGCGGGGGGATACAATGAGCAGTTCTTC. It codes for CASRPLAGGYNEQFF.

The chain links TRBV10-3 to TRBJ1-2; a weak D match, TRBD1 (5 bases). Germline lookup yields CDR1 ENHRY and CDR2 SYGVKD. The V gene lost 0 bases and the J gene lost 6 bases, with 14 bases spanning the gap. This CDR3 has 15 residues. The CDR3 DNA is TGTGCCATCAGTGAGTCTTCGAATACAGGACATGGCTACACCTTC. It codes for CAISESSNTGHGYTF.

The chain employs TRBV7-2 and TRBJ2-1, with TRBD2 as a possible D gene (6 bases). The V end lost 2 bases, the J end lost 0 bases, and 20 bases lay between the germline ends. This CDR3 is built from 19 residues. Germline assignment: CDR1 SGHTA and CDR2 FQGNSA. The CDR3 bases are TGTGCCAGCAGCTTAAACTCCGGGACTTATCCTAGCTCCTACAATGAGCAGTTCTTC. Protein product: CASSLNSGTYPSSYNEQFF.

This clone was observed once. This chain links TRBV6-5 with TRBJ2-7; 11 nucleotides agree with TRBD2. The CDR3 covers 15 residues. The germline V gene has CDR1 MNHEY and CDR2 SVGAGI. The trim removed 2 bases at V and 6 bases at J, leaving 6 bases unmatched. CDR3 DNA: TGTGCCAGCAGTTACATTAGCGGGAGGGCCGGCGAGCAGTACTTC. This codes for CASSYISGRAGEQYF.

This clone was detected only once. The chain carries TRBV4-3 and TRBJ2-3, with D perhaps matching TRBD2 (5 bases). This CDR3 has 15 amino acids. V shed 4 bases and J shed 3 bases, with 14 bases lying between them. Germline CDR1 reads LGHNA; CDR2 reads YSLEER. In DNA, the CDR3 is TGCGCCAGCAGCCCGGATGAGGGAGTAACAGATACGCAGTATTTT. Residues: CASSPDEGVTDTQYF.

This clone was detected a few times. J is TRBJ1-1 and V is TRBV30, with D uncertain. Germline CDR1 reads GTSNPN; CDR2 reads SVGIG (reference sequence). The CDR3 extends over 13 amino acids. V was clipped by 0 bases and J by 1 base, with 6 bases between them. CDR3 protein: CAWSVLGNTEAFF. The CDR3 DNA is TGTGCCTGGAGTGTACTTGGGAACACTGAAGCTTTCTTT.